Below, one TCR beta chain is given with its context. The data stem from a study of blood T cell repertoires in COVID-19. Produced via immunoSEQ multiplex PCR; TCRdb's table is partial and in-frame only. The repertoire includes about 480,000 clones, roughly nine tenths of them detected once, and 7.5% to 9.5% sits in the top ten. The CDR3 has 14 residues. Trimming took off 4 bases at V and 6 bases at J, with 13 bases between the two ends. CDR1 SGHVS and CDR2 FQNEAQ come from the germline V gene. Sequencing was done on a sample of peripheral blood. The chain combines TRBV7-8 with TRBJ1-5, with D possibly being TRBD1 (6 bases). The receptor was derived from a woman between 50 and 59 years old with COVID-19, enrolled during active disease. The CDR3 nucleotides are TGTGCCAGCAGCTCGACAGGTTTCGGTCAGCCCCAGCATTTT. It specifies CASSSTGFGQPQHF.